A selection of T cell receptor beta chains follows, all from one sample in a study of shared clonotypes between healthy human individuals. Sequenced by immunoSEQ multiplex PCR; TCRdb stores in-frame clones only, minus some. This sample has approximately 720,000 clones, with approximately 79% found just once. The sample consisted of memory CD4+ T cells sorted from blood. The receptors stem from a woman between 25 and 40 years old in good health. The CDR3 runs from the conserved cysteine through the conserved F or W. Fields, in order: clone size, J gene, V gene, D gene, CDR3 protein, CDR3 DNA. The D gene is left open where the match is weak. Clone size appears in some rows only: once, few, many, or a class for an expanded clone.

>NA|TRBJ1-1|TRBV29-1|NA
CSVGLQEGTEAFF
TGCAGCGTTGGCCTGCAGGAGGGCACTGAAGCTTTCTTT
>NA|TRBJ2-1|TRBV15|NA
CATSRDGQSYNEQFF
TGTGCCACCAGCAGAGACGGACAGTCCTACAATGAGCAGTTCTTC
>NA|TRBJ2-7|TRBV5-8|TRBD2
CASSQGHTSGLSYEQYF
TGTGCCAGCAGTCAAGGCCATACTAGCGGGCTCTCCTACGAGCAGTACTTC
>few|TRBJ1-1|TRBV15|NA
CATSGGAGFTTEAFF
TGTGCCACCAGCGGCGGGGCAGGGTTTACCACTGAAGCTTTCTTT
>NA|TRBJ2-5|TRBV27|NA
CASSFRQQETQYF
TGTGCCAGCAGTTTCCGCCAGCAAGAGACCCAGTACTTC
>NA|TRBJ1-3|TRBV29-1|NA
CSVEDSLSGNTIYF
TGCAGCGTTGAAGACAGCCTCTCTGGAAACACCATATATTTT
>few|TRBJ2-3|TRBV30|NA
CAWSTGVGTDTQYF
TGTGCCTGGAGTACCGGGGTGGGCACAGATACGCAGTATTTT
>NA|TRBJ2-1|TRBV28|NA
CASLSHGYNEQFF
TGTGCCAGCCTCTCACACGGGTACAATGAGCAGTTCTTC
>NA|TRBJ2-5|TRBV11-2|TRBD1
CASSLDRDRVETQYF
TGTGCCAGCAGCTTAGACCGGGACAGGGTGGAGACCCAGTACTTC
>NA|TRBJ2-1|TRBV28|TRBD2
CASSASSGIYNEQFF
TGTGCCAGCAGTGCCTCTAGCGGGATCTACAATGAGCAGTTCTTC
>NA|TRBJ1-1|TRBV23-1|TRBD1
CASSHTPTGGTEAFF
TGCGCCAGCAGTCACACCCCTACAGGGGGCACTGAAGCTTTCTTT
>NA|TRBJ1-3|TRBV6-5|NA
CASSYLPLGNTIYF
TGTGCCAGCAGTTATTTGCCGCTTGGAAACACCATATATTTT
>NA|TRBJ2-6|TRBV27|NA
CASSPRGSGANVLTF
TGTGCCAGCAGTCCCAGAGGGTCTGGGGCCAACGTCCTGACTTTC
>once|TRBJ2-1|TRBV11-2|TRBD2
CASSSTSGSYNEQFF
TGTGCCAGCAGCTCAACTAGCGGGAGTTACAATGAGCAGTTCTTC
>NA|TRBJ2-7|TRBV11-2|NA
CASSSTRFGSEQYF
TGTGCCAGCAGCTCCACCCGTTTCGGTTCCGAGCAGTACTTC
>once|TRBJ1-3|TRBV5-1|NA
CASTSGASGNTIYF
TGCGCCAGCACCTCAGGGGCCTCTGGAAACACCATATATTTT
>NA|TRBJ2-5|TRBV6-1|NA
CASSVPPGETQYF
TGTGCCAGCAGTGTACCCCCCGGTGAGACCCAGTACTTC
>NA|TRBJ2-5|TRBV28|NA
CASSTKAVRAGETQYF
TGTGCCAGCAGTACCAAAGCAGTTCGGGCAGGGGAGACCCAGTACTTC
>NA|TRBJ2-5|TRBV20-1|NA
CSARVIETQYF
TGCAGTGCTAGGGTCATAGAGACCCAGTACTTC
>NA|TRBJ1-5|TRBV18|NA
CASSPMGNQPQHF
TGTGCCAGCTCACCAATGGGGAATCAGCCCCAGCATTTT
>few|TRBJ1-5|TRBV27|NA
CASSQDRLQPQHF
TGTGCCAGCAGCCAAGACCGACTACAGCCCCAGCATTTT
>NA|TRBJ1-4|TRBV6-1|NA
CASKSSRSSDEKLFF
TGTGCCAGCAAGTCATCGCGTTCAAGCGACGAAAAACTGTTTTTT
>NA|TRBJ2-1|TRBV5-1|TRBD1
CASSLGDRDDNEQFF
TGCGCCAGCAGCTTGGGGGACAGAGATGACAATGAGCAGTTCTTC
>NA|TRBJ1-2|TRBV12-1|NA
CASSCLAGDYGYTF
TGTGCCAGCAGCTGCCTAGCGGGAGACTATGGCTACACCTTC
>NA|TRBJ2-1|TRBV5-8|TRBD2
CASSFIGTSGSYNEQFF
TGTGCCAGCAGCTTCATTGGGACTAGCGGCTCCTACAATGAGCAGTTCTTC
>NA|TRBJ1-2|TRBV19|NA
CASSISGNYGYTF
TGTGCCAGTAGTATAAGCGGAAACTATGGCTACACCTTC
>NA|TRBJ1-5|TRBV19|TRBD1
CASSLGTGGQPQHF
TGTGCCAGTAGTCTTGGGACAGGGGGTCAGCCCCAGCATTTT
>few|TRBJ2-7|TRBV18|TRBD2
CASSLPGLTGYEQYF
TGTGCCAGCTCACTACCGGGACTAACTGGCTACGAGCAGTACTTC
>once|TRBJ2-7|TRBV28|NA
CASRLPDSYEQYF
TGTGCCAGCAGACTCCCCGACAGTTACGAGCAGTACTTC
>few|TRBJ2-5|TRBV15|NA
CATSRGPDGVPSTQYF
TGTGCCACCAGCAGAGGACCCGACGGCGTCCCCTCCACCCAGTACTTC
>NA|TRBJ2-7|TRBV7-9|TRBD2
CASSLLTAGGAEQYF
TGTGCCAGCAGCTTATTGACAGCGGGAGGGGCCGAGCAGTACTTC
>NA|TRBJ2-7|TRBV14|TRBD1
CASSQDLTTGRLF
TGTGCCAGCAGCCAAGATCTCACGACAGGGCGGCTATTC
>many|TRBJ2-7|TRBV10-3|NA
CAISAPSSSYEQYF
TGTGCCATCAGCGCCCCGTCCTCCTCCTACGAGCAGTACTTC
>NA|TRBJ2-2|TRBV5-4|NA
CASSFSDGELFF
TGTGCCAGCAGCTTTTCGGACGGGGAGCTGTTTTTT
>NA|TRBJ1-2|TRBV7-9|NA
CASSFAGDGYTF
TGTGCCAGCAGCTTCGCTGGAGATGGCTACACCTTC
>NA|TRBJ2-7|TRBV10-3|NA
CAISERQDNEQYF
TGTGCCATCAGTGAAAGGCAGGACAACGAGCAGTACTTC
>NA|TRBJ2-1|TRBV19|NA
CASSDRDVDEQFF
TGTGCCAGTAGTGACCGGGACGTCGATGAGCAGTTCTTC